One and the same sample provided the 2 T cell receptor beta chains below, sequenced in a study of tissue T cells after allogeneic stem cell transplantation. Data came from immunoSEQ multiplex PCR; TCRdb stores just in-frame clones and leaves some out. This sample has around 50,000 clones; around 70% occur once, and the top ten carry roughly 0.59%. Material for sequencing was sorted cells pooled from one or two spleens. These receptors were obtained from a pool of C57BL/6 mice in good health.

Worth noting for this clone: Mouse germline and gene names are used. Read sequence stops 1 residue before the CDR3 end, and the germline J gene provides the missing end. The chain has TRBV1 and TRBJ1-6, with a tentative D call TRBD1 (5 bases). TRBJ1-6 falls under the ORF class, with uncertain function. CDR3 length: 14 amino acids. The germline V and J ends were trimmed by 2 bases and 6 bases, with 8 bases remaining between them. Per the germline V gene, CDR1 is NSQYPW and CDR2 is LRSPGD (reference sequence). The part of the CDR3 DNA that was read is TGCACCTGCAGTGCACAGGGAAGTAATTCGCCCCTCTAC. It encodes CTCSAQGSNSPLY. In full, the CDR3 reads CTCSAQGSNSPLYF.

Concerning this clone itself: The gene symbols are mouse symbols. The sequence runs out 1 residue before the end of the CDR3; the remainder is reconstructed from the germline J gene. The chain couples TRBV20 to TRBJ1-1; 11 bases are a match to TRBD1. The J segment lost 4 bases and the V segment lost 1 base, leaving 5 bases of the junction unmatched. The CDR3 is made up of 15 amino acids. Germline V CDR1 and CDR2: GFQATS, STVNSAI. Partial CDR3 DNA: TGTGGTGCTAGGGGCCCGGGACAGGGGGGCACAGAAGTCTTC. Its translation is CGARGPGQGGTEVF. Given in full, the CDR3 is CGARGPGQGGTEVFF.